This T cell receptor beta chain was sequenced for a study of blood T cell repertoires in COVID-19. On the study more broadly: Donors in the United States, Italy and Spain gave samples during acute or convalescent COVID-19. T cells, B-cell-depleted T cells, or PBMCs supplied cDNA or gDNA.

Comments on this clone: The same CDR3 arises from other DNA sequences in this sample as well.

Per the original data handling: From reference gene primer amplification, estimates of nucleated cell counts were derived. TCRdb's copy holds only in-frame clones and misses some; the assay was immunoSEQ multiplex PCR. That table gives V, J and clone size, and the DNA gave D and trimming. The table includes fewer than 150,000 clones, approximately 80% detected once. Germline V gene data show CDR1 as SQVTM and CDR2 as ANQGSEA. The CDR3 contains 13 residues. The V end was cut by 4 bases, the J end by 2 bases, with 11 bases between. The clonotype was recovered from a woman of 80 years or more in a cohort sampled during active or convalescent COVID-19. Sequencing was done on a sample of peripheral blood. The chain carries TRBV29-1 and TRBJ1-1; no clear D. The CDR3 loop reads CSVVRGGNTEAFF. The CDR3, as DNA: TGCAGCGTTGTTCGGGGAGGTAACACTGAAGCTTTCTTT.